Listed below are T cell receptor beta chains from one sample, sequenced in a study of control samples from healthy donors and cancer patients. Generated by immunoSEQ multiplex PCR, the TCRdb table keeps only in-frame clones and is missing some. Among 110,000 or so clones, 82% were seen once, and the ten largest hold under 8.5%. What was sequenced was blood. Source of these receptors: a man between 18 and 29 years old in good health. Each CDR3 is given with its conserved first and last residue. The D gene is left open where the match is weak. Expanded clones get a size class; other rows say once, few or many, or leave the size out.

j_call v_call clone_size d_call cdr3_length cdr3_aa cdr3_nt
TRBJ2-1 TRBV6-4 few - 13 CASSAGAYNEQFF TGTGCCAGCAGTGCAGGGGCTTACAATGAGCAGTTCTTC
TRBJ2-3 TRBV9 - - 15 CASSPYGDSTDTQYF TGTGCCAGCAGCCCTTACGGGGATAGCACAGATACGCAGTATTTT
TRBJ1-1 TRBV24-1 - TRBD1 18 CATSDSTFHRGLDTEAFF TGTGCCACCAGTGATTCCACGTTCCACAGGGGGCTAGACACTGAAGCTTTCTTT
TRBJ1-3 TRBV14 few TRBD1 14 CASSPQGTQNTIYF TGTGCCAGCAGCCCACAGGGGACCCAAAACACCATATATTTT
TRBJ2-5 TRBV7-2 - TRBD1 14 CASSGQGAPGIQYF TGTGCCAGCAGCGGGCAGGGGGCTCCAGGAATCCAGTACTTC
TRBJ1-1 TRBV3-1/TRBV3-2 few TRBD1 15 CASSQGDRLNTEAFF TGTGCCAGCAGCCAAGGGGACAGGCTGAACACTGAAGCTTTCTTT
TRBJ2-7 TRBV28 - TRBD1 15 CASSLSRDRGYEQYF TGTGCCAGCAGTTTATCCCGAGACAGGGGGTACGAGCAGTACTTC
TRBJ2-2 TRBV6-2/TRBV6-3 - - 12 CASSNGGGELFF TGTGCCAGCAGCAACGGGGGCGGGGAGCTGTTTTTT
TRBJ1-6 TRBV3-1/TRBV3-2 - - 15 CASSEDDRIVAPLHF TGTGCCAGCAGCGAAGACGACAGAATTGTGGCACCCCTCCACTTT
TRBJ2-3 TRBV7-6 - TRBD2 15 CASSPTSGGTDTQYF TGTGCCAGCAGCCCTACTAGCGGGGGCACAGATACGCAGTATTTT
TRBJ1-6 TRBV5-1 - - 15 CASSLVGRGNSPLHF TGCGCCAGCAGCTTGGTAGGTCGGGGAAATTCACCCCTCCACTTT
TRBJ2-5 TRBV24-1 - - 16 CATSESGTVYQETQYF TGTGCCACCAGTGAATCCGGGACCGTGTACCAAGAGACCCAGTACTTC
TRBJ1-1 TRBV29-1 once - 15 CSVVSSRIWNTEAFF TGCAGCGTTGTGTCATCTCGAATCTGGAACACTGAAGCTTTCTTT
TRBJ1-2 TRBV5-6 - - 14 CASSLEGGNYGYTF TGTGCCAGCAGCTTGGAGGGGGGGAACTATGGCTACACCTTC
TRBJ2-3 TRBV5-1 - - 16 CASSLVAGSRTDTQYF TGCGCCAGCAGCTTGGTGGCGGGGAGCCGCACAGATACGCAGTATTTT
TRBJ2-7 TRBV5-1 - TRBD1 16 CASSLTGQGGIREQYF TGCGCCAGCAGCTTGACCGGACAGGGGGGTATACGCGAGCAGTACTTC
TRBJ2-3 TRBV2 - TRBD2 15 CASSNQRGGTDTQYF TGTGCCAGCAGTAATCAGCGGGGGGGCACAGATACGCAGTATTTT
TRBJ2-3 TRBV4-2 - - 14 CASSQRGIEDTQYF TGTGCCAGCAGCCAGAGGGGCATTGAGGATACGCAGTATTTT
TRBJ2-7 TRBV5-1 - TRBD1 14 CASSLRGQWDEQYF TGCGCCAGCAGCTTACGGGGACAGTGGGACGAGCAGTACTTC
TRBJ1-1 TRBV4-3 - TRBD1 14 CASSLTGGRTEAFF TGCGCCAGCAGCCTGACAGGGGGGAGGACTGAAGCTTTCTTT
TRBJ1-1 TRBV7-6 - - 16 CASSRLGQGTNTEAFF TGTGCCAGCAGCCGGTTGGGCCAGGGGACTAACACTGAAGCTTTCTTT
TRBJ1-2 TRBV30 - - 11 CAWSESQGYTF TGTGCCTGGAGTGAAAGTCAGGGCTACACCTTC
TRBJ1-1 TRBV27 few - 14 CASSKNRDFPEAFF TGTGCCAGCAGTAAGAACAGGGATTTCCCTGAAGCTTTCTTT
TRBJ2-1 TRBV3-1/TRBV3-2 - TRBD2 17 CASSHHSAAGGLNEQFF TGTGCCAGCAGCCACCACTCGGCGGCGGGGGGGCTAAATGAGCAGTTCTTC
TRBJ2-3 TRBV9 - - 14 CASSLGHVTDTQYF TGTGCCAGCAGCCTAGGACATGTCACAGATACGCAGTATTTT
TRBJ2-7 TRBV28 - - 15 CASSFVYTGRKEQYF TGTGCCAGCAGTTTTGTATATACAGGGAGAAAGGAGCAGTACTTC
TRBJ1-5 TRBV28 - - 12 CASSFFLQPQHF TGTGCCAGCAGTTTTTTTTTACAGCCCCAGCATTTT
TRBJ1-2 TRBV3-1/TRBV3-2 few TRBD1 12 CASSHGTVGYTF TGTGCCAGCAGCCATGGGACAGTCGGCTACACCTTC
TRBJ1-1 TRBV4-2 - - 14 CASSQETGLTEAFF TGTGCCAGCAGCCAAGAGACCGGCCTCACTGAAGCTTTCTTT
TRBJ1-1 TRBV5-4 - TRBD1 17 CASSFVVGTGGSTEAFF TGTGCCAGCAGCTTTGTCGTGGGGACAGGGGGATCCACTGAAGCTTTCTTT
TRBJ2-3 TRBV28 - TRBD2 13 CASSWGGTDTQYF TGTGCCAGCAGTTGGGGGGGAACAGATACGCAGTATTTT
TRBJ2-5 TRBV5-4 - - 13 CASSFSGGETQYF TGTGCCAGCAGCTTTTCTGGGGGAGAGACCCAGTACTTC
TRBJ1-2 TRBV6-5 - TRBD1 15 CASRSPGGADYGYTF TGTGCCAGCAGAAGCCCAGGGGGCGCAGACTATGGCTACACCTTC
TRBJ2-1 TRBV2 - - 11 CASTLEGEQFF TGTGCCAGCACTCTTGAGGGTGAGCAGTTCTTC
TRBJ1-1 TRBV5-1 - - 14 CASSRDFENTEAFF TGCGCCAGCAGCCGGGATTTCGAGAACACTGAAGCTTTCTTT
TRBJ1-6 TRBV28 few - 14 CASSLVGDRGNLHF TGTGCCAGCAGTTTAGTAGGGGACCGAGGTAACCTCCACTTT
TRBJ2-6 TRBV6-5 once - 13 CASSSSGANVLTF TGTGCCAGCAGTTCCTCTGGGGCCAACGTCCTGACTTTC
TRBJ2-1 TRBV11-3 - TRBD1 14 CASSSRGRVGEQFF TGTGCCAGCAGCTCCAGGGGGCGCGTCGGTGAGCAGTTCTTC
TRBJ2-1 TRBV6-5 - - 14 CASTTASILDEQFF TGTGCCAGCACTACCGCTAGTATTCTCGATGAGCAGTTCTTC
TRBJ2-3 TRBV4-1 - - 15 CASRLRDATRSTQYF TGCGCCAGCAGGTTGCGGGATGCCACTCGCAGCACGCAGTATTTT
TRBJ1-5 TRBV6-2/TRBV6-3 few - 15 CASRPFRGTNQPQHF TGTGCCAGCAGACCTTTCCGGGGCACCAATCAGCCCCAGCATTTT
TRBJ2-3 TRBV27 - - 13 CASSVDESDTQYF TGTGCCAGCAGTGTGGACGAATCAGATACGCAGTATTTT
TRBJ1-5 TRBV28 - - 15 CASSFEDRQNQPQHF TGTGCCAGCAGTTTCGAGGACAGACAAAATCAGCCCCAGCATTTT
TRBJ2-2 TRBV9 - - 13 CASSATPTGELFF TGTGCCAGCAGTGCGACACCGACCGGGGAGCTGTTTTTT
TRBJ2-3 TRBV9 - - 13 CASSVEPRDTQYF TGTGCCAGCAGCGTAGAGCCCAGGGATACGCAGTATTTT
TRBJ2-1 TRBV6-4 - TRBD1 16 CASSDSGGQGYNEQFF TGTGCCAGCAGTGACTCCGGGGGACAGGGTTACAATGAGCAGTTCTTC
TRBJ2-3 TRBV28 - TRBD1 15 CASSLWGQGTDTQYF TGTGCCAGCAGTTTATGGGGACAGGGCACAGATACGCAGTATTTT
TRBJ2-1 TRBV4-1 - TRBD2 16 CASSLSGLGTYNEQFF TGCGCCAGCAGCCTATCAGGACTAGGAACCTACAATGAGCAGTTCTTC
TRBJ1-3 TRBV6-5 - - 14 CASSYSARGNTIYF TGTGCCAGCAGTTACTCTGCCCGGGGAAACACCATATATTTT